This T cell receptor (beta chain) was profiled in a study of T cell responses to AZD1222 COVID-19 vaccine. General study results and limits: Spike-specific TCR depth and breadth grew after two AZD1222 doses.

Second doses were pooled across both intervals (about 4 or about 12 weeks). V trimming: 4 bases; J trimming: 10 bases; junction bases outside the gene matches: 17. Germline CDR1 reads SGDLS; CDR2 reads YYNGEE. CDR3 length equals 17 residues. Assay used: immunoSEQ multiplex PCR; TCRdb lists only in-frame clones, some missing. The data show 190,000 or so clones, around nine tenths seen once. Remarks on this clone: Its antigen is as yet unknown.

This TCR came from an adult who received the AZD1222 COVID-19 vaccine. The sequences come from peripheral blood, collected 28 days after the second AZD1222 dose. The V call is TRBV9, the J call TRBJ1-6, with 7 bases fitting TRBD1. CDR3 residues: CASSPLPSTGSRSPLHF. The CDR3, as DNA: TGTGCCAGCAGCCCGTTGCCCTCGACAGGGTCCAGGTCACCCCTCCACTTT.